The 9 T cell receptor beta chains below come from one sample, sequenced in a study of T-cell memory formation after mild COVID-19. TCRdb fed the 5' RACE reads into MiXCR, producing one record per CDR3 protein. In the table there are roughly 49,000 distinct CDR3 sequences, 25% to 35% of which are singletons. Sequencing was carried out using PBMCs or a T cell subset sorted from them (not recorded which). These TCRs come from a man aged 18 to 29 who had mild COVID-19 (a few samples of this study predate the infection). Cell type and time point are not known.

This clonotype has more than one count but fewer than ten. The chain employs TRBV7-9 and TRBJ2-1; no definite D call. Trimming took off 2 bases at V and 7 bases at J, with 12 bases between the two ends. This CDR3 has 14 amino acids. Germline loops: CDR1 SEHNR, CDR2 FQNEAQ (reference sequence). The CDR3: CASSLLTNINEQFF. Written as DNA, the CDR3 is TGTGCCAGCAGCTTACTGACGAATATTAATGAGCAGTTCTTC.

The genes are TRBV7-9 and TRBJ2-7; D call uncertain. Germline CDR1 is SEHNR and CDR2 is FQNEAQ (reference sequence). CDR3 length equals 11 residues. V gave up 8 bases and J gave up 7 bases, with 12 bases separating them. In DNA, the CDR3 is TGTGCCAGCGGAGCTATAAAGGAGCAGTACTTC. As protein: CASGAIKEQYF.

This clonotype was counted a few times. V is TRBV12-3 or TRBV12-4 and J is TRBJ2-5; D perhaps matches TRBD1 (5 bases). There are 15 residues in the CDR3. The V and J ends lost 3 bases and 3 bases respectively, with 14 bases between them. The DNA for the CDR3 is TGTGCCAGCAGTTTTTCCTTAGGGGCAGAAGAGACCCAGTACTTC. This sequence encodes CASSFSLGAEETQYF.

This clonotype was seen a handful of times. This chain links TRBV5-1 with TRBJ1-2; weak D call: TRBD1 (5 bases). Germline values: CDR1 SGHRS, CDR2 YFSETQ. The CDR3 covers 15 residues. Trimming stripped 0 bases from V and 2 bases from J, with 11 bases between. The CDR3 reads CASSLVDSLNYGYTF. The DNA of the CDR3 is TGCGCCAGCAGCTTGGTCGACAGCCTCAACTATGGCTACACCTTC.

This clonotype has a count of ten or more. The J gene is TRBJ2-3, the V gene TRBV2; TRBD2 might be the D (6 bases). This CDR3 comprises 16 residues. Per the germline V gene, CDR1 is SNHLY and CDR2 is FYNNEI. Trimming stripped 1 base from V and 0 bases from J, with 11 bases between. CDR3 region: CASSEGRGSSTDTQYF. The CDR3 DNA reads as TGTGCCAGCAGTGAAGGACGGGGGTCAAGCACAGATACGCAGTATTTT.

This chain uses TRBV7-6 with TRBJ1-1; TRBD1 aligns across 7 bases. Germline V gene lookup returns CDR1 SGHVS and CDR2 FNYEAQ. This CDR3 has 13 amino acids. The V segment lost 5 bases and the J segment 6 bases; nucleotides outside the gene matches: 6. The DNA of the CDR3 is TGTGCCAGCAGCGCCAACCAGGGGGCTGAAGCTTTCTTT. Protein sequence: CASSANQGAEAFF.

The chain joins TRBV3-1 to TRBJ2-7; 9 nucleotides match TRBD1. CDR3 size: 15 residues. V trimming: 3 bases; J trimming: 3 bases; junction bases outside the gene matches: 6. Per germline, CDR1 LGHDT and CDR2 YNNKEL (reference sequence). In DNA, the CDR3 is TGTGCCAGCAGCCAGGACAGGGGTTTAGGCTACGAGCAGTACTTC. This encodes CASSQDRGLGYEQYF.

The gene calls are TRBV12-3 or TRBV12-4 and TRBJ1-3, with 8 bases lining up with TRBD1. The CDR3 has 18 residues. Losses at the gene ends were 6 bases for V and 0 bases for J; bases not matched to a gene: 13. CDR3 in amino acids: CASRGPGQEIYSGNTIYF. CDR3 coding DNA: TGTGCCAGCAGGGGACCGGGACAGGAGATTTACTCTGGAAACACCATATATTTT.

The V gene is TRBV2, the J gene TRBJ2-5; tentatively, D is TRBD1 or TRBD2 (5 bases each). Germline V CDR1 and CDR2: SNHLY, FYNNEI. The CDR3 spans 14 residues. Trimming cost V 2 bases and J 6 bases, with 13 bases left between them. The DNA of the CDR3 is TGTGCCAGCAGTGAAATCGAGGGGCAGAAGACCCAGTACTTC. Translation gives CASSEIEGQKTQYF.